What follows are 23 T cell receptor beta chains derived from one specimen sequenced in a study of vaccination effects on CD4 cells after COVID-19. Their recognized antigens are unknown. ViraFEST used viral peptide pools to expand antigen-specific CD4+ T cells before sequencing. Isolation of CD4+ T cells took place after 10 days of culture. Method: immunoSEQ multiplex PCR; TCRdb's copy keeps in-frame clones and lacks some. The table shows 14,000 or so clones, with 76% occurring only once. Material: CD4+ T cells from PBMCs cultured with HCoV-229E spike peptides, obtained before COVID-19 vaccination. Receptors were obtained from a human donor who received a COVID-19 vaccine.

This clone was counted once. The rearrangement uses TRBV7-2 and TRBJ1-1; no reliable D call. The germline gives CDR1 SGHTA, CDR2 FQGNSA. Trimming left V 3 bases short and J 1 base short, with 12 bases between. The length of the CDR3 is 15 residues. In nucleotides, the CDR3 is TGTGCCAGCAGCTTGGAAGACTTAGCGAACACTGAAGCTTTCTTT. Its translation is CASSLEDLANTEAFF.

The J gene is TRBJ1-1, the V gene TRBV7-9; D is unresolved. V shed 1 base and J shed 11 bases, with 8 bases lying between them. Per germline, CDR1 SEHNR and CDR2 FQNEAQ (reference sequence). CDR3 length: 11 residues. The CDR3 nucleotides are TGTGCCAGCAGCTTAGACCCGAGGGCTTTCTTT. Translating it yields CASSLDPRAFF.

This chain uses TRBV19 with TRBJ2-1, with 9 bases lining up with TRBD1. CDR1 LNHDA and CDR2 SQIVND come from the germline V gene (reference sequence). This CDR3 comprises 14 residues. J was trimmed by 5 bases and V by 9 bases; bases with no gene match: 8. The CDR3 loop reads CASRRDRENNEQFF. Written as DNA, the CDR3 is TGTGCCAGCCGCCGGGACAGGGAGAACAATGAGCAGTTCTTC.

The CDR3 loop is CASSQDPDPRGSGYTF. CDR3 DNA sequence: TGTGCCAGCAGCCAAGACCCGGACCCACGCGGGAGTGGCTACACCTTC. The V call is TRBV3-1 (or the pseudogene TRBV3-2), the J call TRBJ1-2; D is uncertain. The CDR3 totals 16 residues. V lost 0 bases and J lost 7, with 18 bases in between. Germline values: CDR1 LGHDT, CDR2 YNNKEL (reference sequence).

The rearrangement links TRBV6-5 to TRBJ2-2; D not resolved. Looked up from germline, CDR1 is MNHEY and CDR2 is SVGAGI. V lost 7 bases, J lost 4 bases, and 16 bases lay in between. The length of the CDR3 is 15 residues. CDR3 protein: CASIGRWLRTGELFF. The CDR3 bases are TGTGCCAGCATCGGAAGGTGGCTACGCACCGGGGAGCTGTTTTTT.

The CDR3 protein is CASSLARQLNTIYF. CDR3 in DNA: TGTGCCAGCAGCTTAGCTCGACAGCTAAACACCATATATTTT. V and J are TRBV7-9 and TRBJ1-3, with D possibly matching TRBD1 (5 bases). Looked up from germline, CDR1 is SEHNR and CDR2 is FQNEAQ (reference sequence). This CDR3 spans 14 amino acids. Trimming cost V 0 bases and J 6 bases, with 9 bases left between them.

The gene calls are TRBV2 and TRBJ2-7, with 11 bases fitting TRBD2. V trimming: 6 bases; J trimming: 4 bases; junction bases outside the gene matches: 5. Germline V gene lookup returns CDR1 SNHLY and CDR2 FYNNEI. CDR3 size: 14 residues. CDR3 in DNA: TGTGCCAGCAGCACTAGCGGGGGAGTATACGAGCAGTACTTC. This gives the protein CASSTSGGVYEQYF.

The rearrangement uses TRBV9 and TRBJ1-2; D ambiguous. The CDR3 contains 11 residues. V was shortened by 2 bases and J by 7 bases, with 6 bases between the two germline ends. CDR1 and CDR2 (germline): SGDLS, YYNGEE. CDR3 in DNA: TGTGCCAGCAGCGTGGATAGTGGCTACACCTTC. This codes for CASSVDSGYTF.

The chain employs TRBV2 and TRBJ2-1; D assignment may be TRBD1 or TRBD2 (5 bases each). The CDR3 length is 13 residues. Trimming stripped 7 bases from V and 8 bases from J, with 15 bases between. CDR1 SNHLY and CDR2 FYNNEI come from the germline V gene. For the CDR3, the DNA is TGTGCCAGCACAAGGGACCCCCGGGATGAGCAGTTCTTC. Translated: CASTRDPRDEQFF.

This chain connects TRBV18 to TRBJ2-5, with no clear D. This CDR3 has 10 amino acids. Trimming removed 5 bases at V and 5 bases at J, with 3 bases between. Germline CDR1 and CDR2: KGHSH and LQKENI. DNA of the CDR3: TGTGCCAGCTCAGGGGAGACCCAGTACTTC. It yields the protein CASSGETQYF.

The V gene is TRBV18, the J gene TRBJ2-7; D assignment may be TRBD1 or TRBD2 (6 bases each). Trimming stripped 3 bases from V and 7 bases from J, with 16 bases between. Germline V lookup: CDR1 KGHSH, CDR2 LQKENI. The CDR3 contains 14 residues. In nucleotides, the CDR3 is TGTGCCAGCTCACCGAGGGGGGCTAGGGAAGAGCAGTACTTC. Protein product: CASSPRGAREEQYF.

The V and J genes are TRBV28 and TRBJ1-4; D unclear. Germline loops: CDR1 MDHEN, CDR2 SYDVKM. The CDR3 totals 15 residues. With 6 bases removed from V and 6 bases from J, the gap between germline ends came to 17 bases. The CDR3, as DNA: TGTGCCAGCAGCCCCGCGAACCGGGAGGATGAAAAACTGTTTTTT. Translating gives CASSPANREDEKLFF.

A single count supports this clone. V and J are TRBV5-4 and TRBJ2-2, with D unresolved. The CDR3 runs 15 residues. V lost 0 bases, J lost 4 bases, and 10 bases lay in between. Germline CDR1 reads SGHNT; CDR2 reads YYREEE (reference sequence). CDR3 protein: CASSLDRTGTGELFF. The CDR3 nucleotides read TGTGCCAGCAGCTTGGATCGGACGGGCACCGGGGAGCTGTTTTTT.

This rearrangement joins TRBV27 to TRBJ2-3, with a possible D match to TRBD2 (6 bases). V lost 6 bases and J lost 5, with 18 bases in between. The CDR3 extends over 15 amino acids. Germline V CDR1 and CDR2: MNHEY, SMNVEV (reference sequence). CDR3 in DNA: TGTGCCAGCAGACGAGTCCCGGGGAGGAAAGATACGCAGTATTTT. It encodes CASRRVPGRKDTQYF.

The chain has TRBV5-6 and TRBJ2-7; D may match TRBD1 or TRBD2 (5 bases each). V was pared by 2 bases and J by 2 bases, with 20 bases between. This CDR3 is built from 17 residues. The V gene's germline CDR1 is SGHDT and CDR2 YYEEEE. The CDR3 reads CASSFGQAWDGAYEQYF. The CDR3 nucleotides read TGTGCCAGCAGCTTCGGACAAGCCTGGGACGGGGCCTACGAGCAGTACTTC.

The chain has TRBV18 and TRBJ1-5, with a possible D match to TRBD1 (6 bases). This CDR3 has 16 amino acids. The V end was cut by 1 base, the J end by 0 bases, with 10 bases between. Germline-derived CDR1 and CDR2 are KGHSH and LQKENI. In nucleotides, the CDR3 is TGTGCCAGCTCACCACGGACAGCCTATAGCAATCAGCCCCAGCATTTT. This sequence encodes CASSPRTAYSNQPQHF.

The gene calls are TRBV19 and TRBJ1-3, with 8 bases identical to TRBD1. This CDR3 is built from 18 residues. The V gene's germline CDR1 is LNHDA and CDR2 SQIVND (reference sequence). With 7 bases clipped from V and 0 bases from J, the junction kept 14 bases outside the gene matches. This CDR3 reads CASKVTGTGSRSGNTIYF. The DNA for the CDR3 is TGTGCCAGTAAAGTTACCGGGACAGGTTCCCGCTCTGGAAACACCATATATTTT.

In DNA, the CDR3 is TGTGCCAGCAGCCAGGGACTAGCGGCATACAATGAGCAGTTCTTC. Translating it yields CASSQGLAAYNEQFF. The chain recombines TRBV3-1 (or the pseudogene TRBV3-2) with TRBJ2-1; TRBD2 matches at 11 bases. This CDR3 region has 15 residues. The V and J ends lost 3 bases and 4 bases, in that order; junction bases with no gene match: 2. Germline CDR1 is LGHDT and CDR2 is YNNKEL (reference sequence).

The chain is built from TRBV19 and TRBJ1-5, with unresolved D. CDR3 size: 17 residues. Trimming cost V 7 bases and J 3 bases, with 22 bases left between them. From germline, CDR1 is LNHDA and CDR2 SQIVND (reference sequence). The CDR3, as DNA: TGTGCCAGTACCACGGGATATGCGGGAACCTACAATCAGCCCCAGCATTTT. Its translation: CASTTGYAGTYNQPQHF. The whole variable domain, filled in from reference TRBV19 and TRBJ1-5, reads DGGITQSPKYLFRKEGQNVTLSCEQNLNHDAMYWYRQDPGQGLRLIYYSQIVNDFQKGDIAEGYSVSREKKESFPLTVTSAQKNPTAFYLCASTTGYAGTYNQPQHFGDGTRLSIL.

The genes are TRBV19 and TRBJ2-5; D is uncertain. In germline, CDR1 is LNHDA, CDR2 SQIVND (reference sequence). The CDR3 loop spans 14 amino acids. The V end was cut by 4 bases, the J end by 5 bases, with 14 bases between. The CDR3: CASSTPGDRETQYF. The DNA of the CDR3 is TGTGCCAGTAGTACCCCCGGAGACCGTGAGACCCAGTACTTC.

The chain has TRBV28 and TRBJ2-7, with 7 bases identical to TRBD1. V dropped 3 bases and J dropped 2; count of bases not matched to a gene: 7. Germline V gene sequence: CDR1 MDHEN, CDR2 SYDVKM. The CDR3 loop spans 15 amino acids. The CDR3 DNA sequence: TGTGCCAGCAGTTTTTGGTTGACAGGGACCTACGAGCAGTACTTC. Its translation is CASSFWLTGTYEQYF.

This chain links TRBV30 with TRBJ1-2; D is perhaps TRBD1 (6 bases). Per the germline V gene, CDR1 is GTSNPN and CDR2 is SVGIG (reference sequence). V shed 4 bases and J shed 2 bases, with 8 bases lying between them. This CDR3 has 12 residues. In DNA, the CDR3 is TGTGCCTGGACGGACAGAAACTATGGCTACACCTTC. It is translated as CAWTDRNYGYTF.

The rearrangement links TRBV6-5 to TRBJ1-1; 7 nucleotides match TRBD1. The CDR3 runs 13 residues. The V gene end was trimmed by 8 bases and the J gene end by 8 bases; junction bases not matched to a gene: 11. Germline CDR1 reads MNHEY; CDR2 reads SVGAGI. CDR3 amino acids: CASYGGGGREAFF. CDR3 DNA: TGTGCCAGCTACGGAGGAGGGGGCAGGGAAGCTTTCTTT.